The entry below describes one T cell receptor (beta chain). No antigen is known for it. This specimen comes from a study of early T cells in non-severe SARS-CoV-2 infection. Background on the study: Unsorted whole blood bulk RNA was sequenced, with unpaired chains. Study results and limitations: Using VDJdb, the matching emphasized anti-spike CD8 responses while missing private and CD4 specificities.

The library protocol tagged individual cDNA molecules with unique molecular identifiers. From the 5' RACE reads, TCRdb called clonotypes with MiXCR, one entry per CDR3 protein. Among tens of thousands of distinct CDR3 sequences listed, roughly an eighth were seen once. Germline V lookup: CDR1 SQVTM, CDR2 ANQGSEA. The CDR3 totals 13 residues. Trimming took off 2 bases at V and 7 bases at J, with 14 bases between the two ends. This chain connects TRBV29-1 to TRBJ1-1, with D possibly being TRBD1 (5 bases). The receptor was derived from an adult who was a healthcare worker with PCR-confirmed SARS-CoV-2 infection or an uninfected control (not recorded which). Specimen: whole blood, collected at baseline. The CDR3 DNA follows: TGCAGCGTTGAACCGGGGGGTCTTCGTGAAGCTTTCTTT. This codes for CSVEPGGLREAFF.